Here is one TCR beta chain with its context. In its sample, this clonotype was seen a few times. Its target antigen remains unknown. The sample holds no much larger clone one base away, and base qualities are not on file. The CDR1 and CDR2 encoded by the germline V gene (reference sequence) are MNHEY and SMNVEV. The CDR3 has 15 amino acids, counting the end cysteine and phenylalanine. Only the CDR3 DNA is retained, 45 bases long and in frame from the first base. The record originates from a study of blood T cells in healthy people across ages (dated by TCRdb to the mid-2010s). With regard to the full study: Template switching captured roughly one uniquely barcoded TCR beta cDNA molecule per two T cells in model experiments. The study measured age-related changes in TCR beta repertoire diversity using deep sequencing normalized with unique cDNA molecular identifiers. The donors were split into four age groups: young (average around 17 years), middle-aged (about 40), aged (more than 55) and long-lived (under 85). To avoid experimental bias, donors of different ages were randomly spread across the sequencing lanes. The study analyzed two additional independent replicas of 1 million unique cDNA reads from the same blood draw for two donors, one aged 18 to 29 and one aged 80 or older.

Beyond this particular receptor, the publication reports: Estimates of total diversity based on one million sequenced T cells were regarded as lower bounds and as underestimates. Donor CMV infection status was unknown, potentially confounding age-related changes in expanded clonotypes. Observed TCR beta diversity correlated strongly with the percentage of naive T cells measured by flow cytometry. Compared with the aged group, the long-lived group had more naive CD4+ T cells, fewer expanded clones and increased TCR diversity, suggesting age selection. Conclusive comparison of naive and antigen-experienced compartments was prevented by the profiling of bulk unsorted PBMCs. Observed TCR beta diversity per million T cells fell roughly linearly with age, and a significant reduction was already apparent by age about 43.

Systemically healthy Caucasian individuals from Russia, 35 to 50 in total and aged roughly 6 to 100 years, were included as donors. Each donor gave around 9.5 milliliters of peripheral blood, collected into EDTA-treated Vacutainer tubes. PBMCs were isolated by Ficoll-Paque density-gradient centrifugation, with at least 7 million obtained per sample. Trizol reagent was used to extract total RNA from PBMCs, with at least 5.5 micrograms per sample. Naive CD45RAhigh/CD27high T cell percentages were measured by flow cytometry on a PBMC aliquot from every donor. Libraries were constructed by 5' RACE. Sequencing used an Illumina HiSeq 2500. A second roughly 7 to 11 cycle PCR used a sample-barcoded 5' primer and a J-beta primer mix. A template-switch 5' adaptor carrying 12 random nucleotides introduced a unique molecular identifier onto each TCR beta cDNA molecule. Each sample yielded at least 3 million CDR3-containing paired-end reads. The Mint cDNA synthesis kit, primed by a TRBC-specific oligonucleotide, was used to synthesize first-strand cDNA from all RNA. After uracil-DNA glycosylase treatment, a first 18-cycle PCR used universal primers M1SS and BC2_uni_R on all cDNA. Turning to the authors' computational methods: Normalization of each sample was performed by random selection of 1 million high-quality reads, each carrying a distinct molecular identifier. Instead of being binned into consensus sequences, reads with shared molecular identifiers were discarded. MiTCR, run with a Q25 quality threshold and the strictest error-elimination algorithm, handled CDR3 identification, clonotype clustering and error correction. A nonparametric unseen species model with Euler transformation was used to estimate lower-bound total TCR beta diversity. Through fastp at Q25 and MiXCR, TCRdb rebuilt clones from the public reads, retaining in-frame beta chains. For every CDR3 protein sequence, its rows merge into one entry that carries the most common genes and DNA. The V and J calls, along with clone size, are taken from TCRdb and not from the paper's own processing. For this sample the table gives more than 1.4 million distinct CDR3 sequences, of which around 39% were detected only once. Roughly 7.7% of the sample is held by the ten biggest clonotypes.

The receptor comes from a young woman in good health. The V and J segments used are TRBV27 and TRBJ2-1; a confident D gene designation cannot be given. TRBJ2-7 explains the end of the DNA better; the J call may be wrong. Sample: blood. This receptor has the CDR3 CASSFRISSYNEQYF. The sequenced DNA is TGTGCCAGCAGTTTTAGGATCAGCTCCTACAATGAGCAGTACTTC.